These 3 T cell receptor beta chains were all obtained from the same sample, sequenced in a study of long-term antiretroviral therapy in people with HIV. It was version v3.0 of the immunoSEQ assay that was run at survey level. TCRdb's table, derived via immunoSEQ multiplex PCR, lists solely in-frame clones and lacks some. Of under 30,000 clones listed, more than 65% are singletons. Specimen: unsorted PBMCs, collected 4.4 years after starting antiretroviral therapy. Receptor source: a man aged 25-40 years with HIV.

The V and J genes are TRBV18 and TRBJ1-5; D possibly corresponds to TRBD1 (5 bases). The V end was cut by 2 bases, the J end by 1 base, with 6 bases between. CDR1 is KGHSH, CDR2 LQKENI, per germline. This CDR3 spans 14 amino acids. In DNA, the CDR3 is TGTGCCAGCTCACCAGGGGGGAGCAATCAGCCCCAGCATTTT. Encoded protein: CASSPGGSNQPQHF.

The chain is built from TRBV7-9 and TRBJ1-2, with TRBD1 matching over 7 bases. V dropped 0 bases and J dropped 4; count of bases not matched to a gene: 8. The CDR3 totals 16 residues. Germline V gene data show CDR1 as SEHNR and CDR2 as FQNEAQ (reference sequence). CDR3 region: CASSLAKDRFFYGYTF. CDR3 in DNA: TGTGCCAGCAGCTTAGCGAAGGACAGGTTCTTCTATGGCTACACCTTC.

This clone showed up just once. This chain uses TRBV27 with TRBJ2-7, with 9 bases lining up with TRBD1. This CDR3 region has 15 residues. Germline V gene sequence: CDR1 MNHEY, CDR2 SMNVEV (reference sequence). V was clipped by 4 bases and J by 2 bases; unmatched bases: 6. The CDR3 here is CASSSSGTGPYEQYF. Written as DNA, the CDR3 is TGTGCCAGCAGTTCCTCCGGGACAGGGCCCTACGAGCAGTACTTC.